This T cell receptor beta chain was sequenced during a study of CD8+ T cells in alopecia areata. Study-level background: Patients received oral tofacitinib, 5 to 10 mg twice daily, for moderate-to-severe alopecia areata.

This sample's treatment: oral pan-JAK inhibitor, 5-10 mg twice daily. Researchers gathered lesional scalp punch biopsies and peripheral blood from patients with alopecia areata. Whole-study findings and limits: Tofacitinib did not eliminate many expanded lesional clones from scalp or blood. Compared with normal scalp, lesional scalp had higher clonality and more expanded CD8+ clones.

Turning to this clone: Its antigen remains unidentified.

Investigators isolated RNA and reverse transcribed it into cDNA to act as the sequencing template. Clones were sequenced by immunoSEQ multiplex PCR, and TCRdb holds only the in-frame ones, with some missing. The table has some 160,000 clones, about 71% seen once; the top ten hold approximately 0.9%. V was shortened by 1 base and J by 2 bases, with 9 bases between the two germline ends. Germline CDR1 is KGHSH and CDR2 is LQKENI. The CDR3 has 14 amino acids. V is TRBV18 and J is TRBJ2-7; D remains unclear. The receptor was derived from a human donor with alopecia areata. Sequenced here: CD4+ T cells sorted from blood, sampled at week 4, from a patient treated with tofacitinib. CDR3 sequence: CASSPRDGTYEQYF. Here the CDR3 DNA reads TGTGCCAGCTCACCACGCGACGGAACCTACGAGCAGTACTTC.